The 25 T cell receptor beta chains reported below all come from one sample, sequenced in a study of blood T cells in healthy people across ages (dated by TCRdb to the mid-2010s). Receptors were amplified or captured by 5' RACE. Sequencing took place on an Illumina HiSeq 2500. A second PCR of about 6 to 12 cycles was run with a J-beta primer mix and a sample-barcoded 5' primer. TCRdb trimmed the raw reads at Q25, called clones with MiXCR and kept productive beta chains. Each CDR3 protein appears once, grouped with its most common genes and DNA. The sample table records roughly 1.6 million distinct CDR3 sequences; about 32% of these occur just once. About 11% of the sample is taken by the ten largest. The sample was blood. The receptors derive from a woman in her twenties or thirties in good health.

The chain couples TRBV20-1 to TRBJ1-1; 10 positions match TRBD1. Trimming removed 5 bases from V and 1 base from J; junction bases left unmatched: 4. CDR3 length equals 14 residues. Germline values: CDR1 DFQATT, CDR2 SNEGSKA (reference sequence). The CDR3 loop reads CSAGDRGANTEAFF. The DNA of the CDR3 is TGCAGTGCTGGGGACAGGGGTGCGAACACTGAAGCTTTCTTT.

The chain carries TRBV20-1 and TRBJ2-5, with D perhaps assigned TRBD1 or TRBD2 (5 bases each). The CDR3 covers 13 residues. Trimming took 3 bases from V and 5 from J, leaving 13 bases between them. The germline gives CDR1 DFQATT, CDR2 SNEGSKA (reference sequence). CDR3 nucleotide sequence: TGCAGTGCTAGCCAAGGGGAGTGGGAGACCCAGTACTTC. Protein sequence: CSASQGEWETQYF.

The CDR3 sequence: CAWAGGGSPLHF. In DNA, the CDR3 is TGTGCCTGGGCAGGGGGTGGTTCACCCCTCCACTTT. This chain uses TRBV30 with TRBJ1-6, with 7 positions matching TRBD1. The CDR3 runs to 12 residues. Germline V gene sequence: CDR1 GTSNPN, CDR2 SVGIG (reference sequence). The J segment lost 9 bases and the V segment lost 5 bases, leaving 4 bases of the junction unmatched.

The table lists this clonotype with many counts. This chain joins TRBV16 and TRBJ1-1; TRBD1 might be the D (5 bases). There are 13 residues in the CDR3. V lost 2 bases and J lost 1, with 5 bases in between. Germline V CDR1 and CDR2: KGHSY, FQNENV. The CDR3 bases are TGTGCCAGCAGCCAACAGGGGAACACTGAAGCTTTCTTT. Residues: CASSQQGNTEAFF.

A note on this clonotype: A junction end diverges from the germline sequence, so it may reflect a read error. This chain uses TRBV14 with TRBJ2-7; TRBD1 matches at 8 bases. CDR3 length: 16 amino acids. CDR1 is SGHDN, CDR2 FVKESK, per germline. The CDR3 nucleotides read TGTGCCAGCAGCCCAAACCGACAGGGGAAACTCTACGAGCACTACTTC. Translation gives CASSPNRQGKLYEHYF.

The chain recombines TRBV4-1 with TRBJ2-1; the match to TRBD1 covers 11 bases. J was trimmed by 6 bases and V by 5 bases; bases with no gene match: 6. This CDR3 comprises 15 residues. Germline CDR1 and CDR2: MGHRA and YSYEKL. The CDR3 DNA reads as TGCGCCAGCAGCATAGGACAGGGGGCGGGCAATGAGCAGTTCTTC. Residues: CASSIGQGAGNEQFF.

The chain recombines TRBV10-2 with TRBJ2-7, with D unresolved. V lost 2 bases and J 0 bases, leaving 5 bases between the germline ends. The CDR3 is 13 amino acids. Per the germline V gene, CDR1 is WSHSY and CDR2 is SAAADI. CDR3 region: CASSEVVSYEQYF. The CDR3 DNA reads as TGCGCCAGCAGTGAGGTCGTCTCCTACGAGCAGTACTTC.

The gene calls are TRBV30 and TRBJ2-3; 11 bases are shared with TRBD2. CDR1 and CDR2 from the germline V gene are GTSNPN and SVGIG (reference sequence). The CDR3 has 16 residues. The junction had 3 bases not matched to a gene; V was cut back by 0 bases and J by 1 base. This CDR3 reads CAWSVGTSGRTDTQYF. DNA for the CDR3: TGTGCCTGGAGTGTAGGGACTAGCGGCCGCACAGATACGCAGTATTTT.

V usage is TRBV20-1 and J usage is TRBJ1-4; no reliable D call. The CDR3 totals 13 residues. V lost 8 bases to trimming and J lost 8 bases, with 18 bases between them. The germline CDR1 and CDR2 sequences are DFQATT and SNEGSKA (reference sequence). The CDR3 sequence: CSSRIGNGEKLFF. The CDR3 DNA is TGCAGTTCGCGAATAGGGAATGGCGAAAAACTGTTTTTT.

The CDR3 protein is CASSVGGYGAYEQYF. The CDR3 region has the DNA TGTGCCAGCAGCGTTGGGGGATACGGGGCGTACGAGCAGTACTTC. The chain joins TRBV6-5 to TRBJ2-7; D assignment may be TRBD1 or TRBD2 (5 bases each). Germline V gene data show CDR1 as MNHEY and CDR2 as SVGAGI. The length of the CDR3 is 15 residues. The V and J ends lost 6 bases and 4 bases respectively, with 19 bases between them.

The chain employs TRBV9 and TRBJ2-3, with 8 bases aligning to TRBD2. The CDR3 totals 16 residues. Germline CDR1 is SGDLS and CDR2 is YYNGEE. Trimming removed 1 base from V and 2 bases from J; junction bases left unmatched: 6. CDR3 loop: CASSVLGGAFTDTQYF. As DNA, the CDR3 is TGTGCCAGCAGCGTACTCGGGGGGGCCTTCACAGATACGCAGTATTTT.

The CDR3 DNA is TGTGCCAGCAGCTTAACCACCGGCCGTGGAGATACGCAGTATTTT. This encodes CASSLTTGRGDTQYF. V usage is TRBV7-2 and J usage is TRBJ2-3; no reliable D call. This CDR3 spans 15 amino acids. Germline V gene sequence: CDR1 SGHTA, CDR2 FQGNSA. V was trimmed by 2 bases and J by 5 bases, leaving 14 bases between them.

This clonotype turned up a few times. The chain combines TRBV20-1 with TRBJ2-5; perhaps TRBD1 as D (6 bases). Trimming cost V 0 bases and J 3 bases, with 11 bases left between them. Per the germline V gene, CDR1 is DFQATT and CDR2 is SNEGSKA (reference sequence). The CDR3 sequence is 14 residues long. The DNA for the CDR3 is TGCAGTGCTAGAGACTTACAGGGAAAAGAGACCCAGTACTTC. Amino acid sequence: CSARDLQGKETQYF.

This clonotype was picked up a small number of times. The V and J genes are TRBV2 and TRBJ2-7; 9 nucleotides align to TRBD1. V lost 5 bases, J lost 7 bases, and 9 bases stayed unmatched. The germline gives CDR1 SNHLY, CDR2 FYNNEI. There are 14 residues in the CDR3. The chain's CDR3 is CASSFTGGAGEQYF. In nucleotides, the CDR3 is TGTGCCAGCAGTTTCACAGGGGGCGCGGGGGAGCAGTACTTC.

The gene calls are TRBV5-5 and TRBJ2-7; D remains ambiguous. Germline CDR1 and CDR2: SGHKS and YYEKEE (reference sequence). V was shortened by 0 bases and J by 2 bases, with 18 bases between the two germline ends. The CDR3 is made up of 17 amino acids. The CDR3 coding sequence is TGTGCCAGCAGCTTGGTTTATATAGATGGACGACCCTACGAGCAGTACTTC. Amino acids: CASSLVYIDGRPYEQYF.

The CDR3 DNA reads as TGTGCCAGCAGCAAAGCCGCTAGCGGCGACTACAATGAGCAGTTCTTC. It is translated as CASSKAASGDYNEQFF. The V call is TRBV21-1, the J call TRBJ2-1; TRBD2 reflects the table's D call only, with no check against the DNA. TRBV21-1 is designated a pseudogene. This CDR3 is 16 amino acids long.

The J gene is TRBJ2-1, the V gene TRBV9, with D possibly matching TRBD1 (5 bases). CDR1 and CDR2 from the germline V gene are SGDLS and YYNGEE. CDR3 length: 16 amino acids. Trimming took off 0 bases at V and 4 bases at J, with 14 bases between the two ends. CDR3 DNA: TGTGCCAGCAGCGTAGTCGCAGGGTCGCTTTACAATGAGCAGTTCTTC. It codes for CASSVVAGSLYNEQFF.

The chain carries TRBV27 and TRBJ1-5; D perhaps matches TRBD1 (5 bases). Deletions cut 4 bases from V and 0 bases from J, with 7 bases between. Germline V CDR1 and CDR2: MNHEY, SMNVEV (reference sequence). The CDR3 runs 14 residues. The CDR3 nucleotides read TGTGCCAGCAGTTCGGGGGATAGCAATCAGCCCCAGCATTTT. Protein product: CASSSGDSNQPQHF.

The chain links TRBV10-2 to TRBJ2-3; D unclear. V was pared by 7 bases and J by 1 base, with 9 bases between. The CDR3 runs to 13 residues. Germline V gene lookup returns CDR1 WSHSY and CDR2 SAAADI. CDR3 sequence: CASIRTRTDTQYF. DNA for the CDR3: TGCGCCAGCATTCGGACGCGCACAGATACGCAGTATTTT.

In this sample, this clonotype turned up a few times. The rearrangement joins TRBV3-1 to TRBJ2-1, with unresolved D. This CDR3 has 16 amino acids. Per germline, CDR1 LGHDT and CDR2 YNNKEL (reference sequence). Trimming pared 0 bases from V and 6 bases from J, leaving 15 bases between. This CDR3 is CASSQDKRTGVNEQFF. The CDR3 nucleotides are TGTGCCAGCAGCCAAGACAAGAGGACGGGTGTCAATGAGCAGTTCTTC.

V and J are TRBV6-1 and TRBJ1-2; D call uncertain. CDR1 MNHNS and CDR2 SASEGT come from the germline V gene. CDR3 length equals 14 residues. V lost 0 bases and J 1 base, leaving 6 bases between the germline ends. The CDR3 loop reads CASSEAMDNYGYTF. The DNA of the CDR3 is TGTGCCAGCAGTGAAGCGATGGATAACTATGGCTACACCTTC.

In regard to this clonotype: This CDR3 fails to terminate in the conserved phenylalanine or tryptophan, so it likely reflects a read error. The chain employs TRBV2 and TRBJ1-1, with 7 bases lining up with TRBD1. After removal of 4 bases from V and 4 bases from J, the junction contained 6 bases not matched to a gene. Germline-derived CDR1 and CDR2 are SNHLY and FYNNEI. The CDR3 loop spans 14 amino acids. Here the CDR3 DNA reads TGTGCCAGCAGTGGGGCTCCAGGGGGCACTGAAGCTTTCTTG. It yields the protein CASSGAPGGTEAFL.

The J gene is TRBJ1-5, the V gene TRBV20-1, with D uncertain. There are 12 residues in the CDR3. Trimming removed 1 base from V and 9 bases from J, with 10 bases in between. The germline CDR1 and CDR2 sequences are DFQATT and SNEGSKA (reference sequence). The chain's CDR3 is CSARVNLGPQHF. CDR3 coding DNA: TGCAGTGCTAGAGTTAATCTGGGGCCCCAGCATTTT.

This chain uses TRBV11-2 with TRBJ2-3, with 10 bases fitting TRBD2. The CDR3 contains 15 residues. Germline V gives CDR1 SGHAT, CDR2 FQNNGV. V lost 3 bases and J lost 6; bases outside the gene matches: 6. CDR3 sequence: CASSFTGLASDTQYF. CDR3 nucleotide sequence: TGTGCCAGCAGCTTCACGGGACTAGCGTCGGATACGCAGTATTTT.

This clonotype has only a few counts. V usage is TRBV27 and J usage is TRBJ1-2; TRBD1 matches 9 bases. The trim removed 6 bases at V and 8 bases at J, leaving 4 bases unmatched. Germline values: CDR1 MNHEY, CDR2 SMNVEV (reference sequence). The CDR3 length is 12 residues. The CDR3 reads CASRQGARGYTF. CDR3 in DNA: TGTGCCAGCAGACAGGGGGCGCGGGGCTACACCTTC.